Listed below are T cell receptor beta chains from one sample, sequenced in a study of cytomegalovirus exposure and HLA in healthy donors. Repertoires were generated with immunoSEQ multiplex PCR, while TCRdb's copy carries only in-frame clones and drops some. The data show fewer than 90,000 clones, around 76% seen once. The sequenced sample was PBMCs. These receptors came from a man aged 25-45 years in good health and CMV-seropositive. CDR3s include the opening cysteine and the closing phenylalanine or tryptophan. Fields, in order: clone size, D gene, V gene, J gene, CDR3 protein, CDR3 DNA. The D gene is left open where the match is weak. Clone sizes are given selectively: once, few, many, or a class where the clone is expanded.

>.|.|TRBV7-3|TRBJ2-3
CASSLFPLSTDTQYF
TGTGCCAGCAGCTTATTCCCCTTGAGCACAGATACGCAGTATTTT
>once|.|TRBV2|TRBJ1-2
CASSEGSRNYGYTF
TGTGCCAGCAGTGAAGGTTCGAGAAACTATGGCTACACCTTC
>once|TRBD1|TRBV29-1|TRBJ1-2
CSVAWTGTSGYTF
TGCAGCGTCGCTTGGACAGGAACCTCTGGCTACACCTTC
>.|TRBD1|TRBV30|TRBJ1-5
CAWSADRGRYQPQHF
TGTGCCTGGAGCGCTGACAGGGGGAGATATCAGCCCCAGCATTTT
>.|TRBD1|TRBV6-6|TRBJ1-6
CASSGQGGSPLHF
TGTGCCAGCAGTGGACAGGGAGGCTCACCCCTCCACTTT
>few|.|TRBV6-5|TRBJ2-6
CASSSKPESGANVLTF
TGTGCCAGCAGTTCCAAGCCTGAATCTGGGGCCAACGTCCTGACTTTC
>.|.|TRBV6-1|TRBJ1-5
CASSGGGAQHF
TGTGCCAGCAGCGGGGGAGGGGCCCAGCATTTT
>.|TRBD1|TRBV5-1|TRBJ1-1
CASTEMTGANTEAFF
TGCGCCAGCACCGAAATGACAGGGGCGAACACTGAAGCTTTCTTT
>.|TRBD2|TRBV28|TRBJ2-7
CASSPRTSGGAFF
TGTGCCAGCAGCCCCAGGACTAGCGGGGGGGCTTTCTTC
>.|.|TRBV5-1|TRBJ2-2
CASSLVSGGFTGELFF
TGCGCCAGCAGCTTGGTTTCTGGAGGGTTCACCGGGGAGCTGTTTTTT
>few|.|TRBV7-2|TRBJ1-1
CASSITSLFSEAFF
TGTGCCAGCAGCATCACATCGTTATTCTCTGAAGCTTTCTTT
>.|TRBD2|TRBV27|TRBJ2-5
CASRPPLYRGGETQYF
TGTGCCAGCAGGCCCCCCCTCTACCGGGGAGGGGAGACCCAGTACTTC
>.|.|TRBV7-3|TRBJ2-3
CASSLGRTSTDTQYF
TGTGCCAGCAGCTTAGGGAGAACTAGCACAGATACGCAGTATTTT
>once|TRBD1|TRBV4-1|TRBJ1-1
CASNYRQGGEAFF
TGCGCCAGCAACTACCGCCAGGGGGGCGAAGCTTTCTTT
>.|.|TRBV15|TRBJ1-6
CATSRWTAVNSPLHF
TGTGCCACCAGCAGGTGGACAGCAGTCAATTCACCCCTCCACTTT
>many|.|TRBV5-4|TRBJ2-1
CASREGGAWNEQFF
TGTGCCAGCAGGGAGGGTGGGGCCTGGAATGAGCAGTTCTTC
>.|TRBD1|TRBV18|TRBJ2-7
CASSPGTGFYEQYF
TGTGCCAGCTCACCGGGGACAGGGTTCTACGAGCAGTACTTC
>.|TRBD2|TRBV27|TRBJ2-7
CASHIWWTSGGPGKVGQYF
TGTGCCAGCCACATCTGGTGGACTAGCGGGGGTCCCGGGAAGGTTGGGCAGTACTTC
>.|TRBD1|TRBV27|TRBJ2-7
CASSRGRGQGVYEQYF
TGTGCCAGCAGTCGGGGGAGGGGACAGGGTGTGTACGAGCAGTACTTC
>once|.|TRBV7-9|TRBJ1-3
CSSSPRTENYSGNTIYF
TGTTCCAGCAGCCCGCGGACAGAAAACTACTCTGGAAACACCATATATTTT
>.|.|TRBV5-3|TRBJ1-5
CARRNDSHQPQHF
TGTGCCAGAAGAAACGACTCCCATCAGCCCCAGCATTTT
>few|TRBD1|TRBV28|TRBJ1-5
CASSVGQGVYGNQPQHF
TGTGCCAGCAGTGTCGGACAGGGGGTCTATGGCAATCAGCCCCAGCATTTT
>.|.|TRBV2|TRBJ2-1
CASSPGFGQFF
TGTGCCAGCAGCCCCGGTTTTGGGCAGTTCTTC
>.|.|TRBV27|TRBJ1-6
CASTRDTVNSPLHF
TGTGCCAGCACCCGGGACACTGTAAATTCACCCCTCCACTTT
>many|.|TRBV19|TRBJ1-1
CASIKNTEAFF
TGTGCCAGTATTAAGAACACTGAAGCTTTCTTT
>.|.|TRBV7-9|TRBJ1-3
CASSLDSSTGNTIYF
TGTGCCAGCAGCCTTGACAGCTCAACTGGAAACACCATATATTTT
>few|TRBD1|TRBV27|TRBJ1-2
CASSSWTGANYGYTF
TGTGCCAGCAGTTCCTGGACAGGGGCTAACTATGGCTACACCTTC
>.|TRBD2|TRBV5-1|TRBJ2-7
CASSLEPTTLAVDYEQYF
TGCGCCAGCAGCTTGGAGCCCACTACCCTAGCGGTCGACTACGAGCAGTACTTC
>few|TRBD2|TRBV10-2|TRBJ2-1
CASSPRLAGYNEQFF
TGCGCCAGCAGTCCTCGACTAGCGGGGTACAATGAGCAGTTCTTC
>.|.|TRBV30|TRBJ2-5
CAWSVELSTRETQYF
TGTGCCTGGAGTGTAGAGTTGTCGACCAGGGAGACCCAGTACTTC
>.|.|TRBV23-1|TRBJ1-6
CASSREGVWSSPLHF
TGCGCCAGCAGTCGAGAAGGGGTTTGGAGTTCACCCCTCCACTTT
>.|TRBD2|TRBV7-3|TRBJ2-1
CASSRDRLAGGSEQFF
TGTGCCAGCAGCCGGGATCGACTAGCGGGGGGAAGTGAGCAGTTCTTC
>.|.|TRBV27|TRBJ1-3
CASSLRGHSGNTIYF
TGTGCCAGCAGTTTACGAGGGCACTCTGGAAACACCATATATTTT
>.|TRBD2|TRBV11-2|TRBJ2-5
CASSFALAGVQETQYF
TGTGCCAGCAGCTTTGCCCTAGCGGGGGTTCAGGAGACCCAGTACTTC
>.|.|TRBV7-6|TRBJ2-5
CASSLAGSRSETQYF
TGTGCCAGCAGCTTAGCCGGTTCGAGGTCGGAGACCCAGTACTTC
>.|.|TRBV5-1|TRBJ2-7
CASSLEGQGSREQYF
TGCGCCAGCAGCTTGGAGGGGCAGGGGTCGCGCGAGCAGTACTTC
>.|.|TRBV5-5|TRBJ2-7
CASSGRVSSYEQYF
TGTGCCAGCAGCGGCAGGGTGAGCTCCTACGAGCAGTACTTC
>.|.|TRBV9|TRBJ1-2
CASSVSGVYGYTF
TGTGCCAGCAGCGTTTCAGGGGTTTATGGCTACACCTTC
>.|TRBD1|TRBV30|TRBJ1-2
CAWNPRDRGTEGGYTF
TGTGCCTGGAACCCCCGGGACAGGGGGACGGAAGGAGGCTACACCTTC
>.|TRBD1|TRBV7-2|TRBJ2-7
CASSPSRTGDLNEQYF
TGTGCCAGCAGCCCCTCCCGGACAGGGGATTTAAACGAGCAGTACTTC
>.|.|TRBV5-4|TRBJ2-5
CASSLARTVQETQYF
TGTGCCAGCAGCTTGGCCCGAACAGTCCAAGAGACCCAGTACTTC
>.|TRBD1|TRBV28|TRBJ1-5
CASSPTPGQGGQPQHF
TGTGCCAGCAGTCCAACACCTGGACAGGGGGGTCAGCCCCAGCATTTT
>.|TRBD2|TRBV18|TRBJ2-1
CASSHDPTSGGDLGGEQFF
TGTGCCAGCTCACACGACCCAACTAGCGGGGGAGATCTAGGGGGTGAGCAGTTCTTC
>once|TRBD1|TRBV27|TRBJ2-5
CASSRGQGWGETQYF
TGTGCCAGCAGTAGGGGACAGGGGTGGGGAGAGACCCAGTACTTC
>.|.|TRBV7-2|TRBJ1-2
CASSATVSGVGGYTF
TGTGCCAGCAGCGCCACCGTATCAGGGGTCGGCGGCTACACCTTC
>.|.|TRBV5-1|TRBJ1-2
CASSLLENYGYTF
TGCGCCAGCAGCTTGTTGGAGAACTATGGCTACACCTTC
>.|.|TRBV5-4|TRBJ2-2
CASSQMATGELFF
TGTGCCAGCAGTCAGATGGCCACCGGGGAGCTGTTTTTT
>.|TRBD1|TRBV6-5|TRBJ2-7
CASSPRQGPYEQYF
TGTGCCAGCAGTCCCCGACAGGGTCCCTACGAGCAGTACTTC
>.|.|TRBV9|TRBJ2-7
CASSGGLGSYEQYF
TGTGCCAGCAGCGGAGGCCTCGGCTCCTACGAGCAGTACTTC
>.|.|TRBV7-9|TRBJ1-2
CASSPMGGGYGYTF
TGTGCCAGCAGCCCGATGGGGGGAGGCTATGGCTACACCTTC
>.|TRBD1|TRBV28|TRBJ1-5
CATSLTGARNQPQHF
TGTGCCACCTCGTTAACAGGGGCGAGGAATCAACCCCAGCATTTT
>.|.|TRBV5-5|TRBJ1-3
CASSLSPGDSGNTIYF
TGTGCCAGCAGCTTGTCTCCGGGAGACTCTGGAAACACCATATATTTT
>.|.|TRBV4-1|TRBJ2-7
CASSQAATADYEQYF
TGCGCCAGCAGCCAAGCAGCGACGGCTGACTACGAGCAGTACTTC
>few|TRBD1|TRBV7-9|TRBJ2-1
CASTVTAGQGADEQFF
TGTGCCAGCACCGTAACGGCGGGACAGGGGGCTGATGAGCAGTTCTTC
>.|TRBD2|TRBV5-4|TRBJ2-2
CASSYGLAGGITGELFF
TGTGCCAGCAGCTATGGACTAGCGGGGGGGATCACCGGGGAGCTGTTTTTT